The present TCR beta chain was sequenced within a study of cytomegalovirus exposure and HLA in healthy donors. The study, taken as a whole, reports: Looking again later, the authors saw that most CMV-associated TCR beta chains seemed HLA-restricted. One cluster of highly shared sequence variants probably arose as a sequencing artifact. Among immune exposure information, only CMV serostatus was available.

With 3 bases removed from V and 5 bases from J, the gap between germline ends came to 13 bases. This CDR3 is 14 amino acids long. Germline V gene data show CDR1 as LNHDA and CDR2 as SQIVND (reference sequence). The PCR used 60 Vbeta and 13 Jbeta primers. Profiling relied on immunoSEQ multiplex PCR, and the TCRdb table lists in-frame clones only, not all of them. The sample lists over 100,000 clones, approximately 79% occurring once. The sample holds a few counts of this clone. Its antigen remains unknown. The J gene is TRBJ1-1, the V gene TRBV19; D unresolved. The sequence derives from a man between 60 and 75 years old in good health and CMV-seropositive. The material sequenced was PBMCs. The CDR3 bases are TGTGCCAGTAGTATCGGACCTTCGGGGACTGAAGCTTTCTTT. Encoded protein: CASSIGPSGTEAFF.